Shown below are 20 T cell receptor beta chains from a single sample sequenced in a study of tumor and adjacent non-tumor tissue in lung cancer. A modified ARM-PCR protocol with three rounds of nested PCR amplified TCRbeta. TCRdb ran MiXCR on the multiplex PCR reads and lists one entry per CDR3 protein. The sample lists about 200,000 distinct CDR3 sequences, about two thirds occurring once. RNA was extracted from bulk tissue without any cell sorting. The sequencing sample was made of lung tumor tissue. Receptors originate from a man in his sixties with non-small cell lung cancer.

CDR3 sequence reads: CASSFLRPHETQYF. CDR3 DNA: TGTGCCAGCAGTTTTCTCAGGCCTCACGAGACCCAGTACTTC. The rearrangement links TRBV12-3 or TRBV12-4 to TRBJ2-5; D gene unclear. Trimming shortened V by 3 bases and J by 5 bases, and 13 bases separated the two germline ends. The CDR3 consists of 14 residues.

The V call is TRBV20-1, the J call TRBJ1-1; weak D call: TRBD1 (5 bases). V was shortened by 7 bases and J by 13 bases, with 22 bases between the two germline ends. CDR3 length: 12 amino acids. CDR1 is DFQATT, CDR2 SNEGSKA, per germline (reference sequence). CDR3: CSGLSEGTGVFF. The CDR3 coding sequence is TGCAGTGGATTATCGGAGGGGACTGGAGTTTTCTTT.

Note on this clonotype: The junction does not match germline at one end; this may be a read error. The chain recombines TRBV5-1 with TRBJ2-1; a weak D match, TRBD2 (5 bases). The CDR3 spans 16 residues. The V gene's germline CDR1 is SGHRS and CDR2 YFSETQ. CDR3 sequence (DNA): TGTTCCAGCAGCTTCGGAGCGGCTACCTCCTACAATGAGCAGTTCTTC. Its protein product is CSSSFGAATSYNEQFF.

Turning to this clonotype: Compared with germline, one end of the junction differs, possibly owing to a read error. This rearrangement joins TRBV11-2 to TRBJ2-5; D perhaps matches TRBD2 (7 bases). Germline lookup yields CDR1 SGHAT and CDR2 FQNNGV. CDR3 length: 17 amino acids. The CDR3 spells CASSLDLGLGGQETQYF. The CDR3 DNA is TGCGCCAGCAGCTTAGATCTAGGACTAGGGGGGCAAGAGACCCAGTACTTC.

This clonotype is a singleton in its sample. This may come from a read error, since a much larger clone is one base off. The rearrangement joins TRBV29-1 to TRBJ2-1; D is perhaps TRBD2 (5 bases). The germline V gene has CDR1 SQVTM and CDR2 ANQGSEA. This CDR3 contains 12 residues. The CDR3 sequence: CSDEVSGNEQFF. The CDR3 region has the DNA TGCAGCGATGAAGTCTCGGGGAATGAGCAGTTCTTC.

This clonotype appeared a few times. The V and J genes are TRBV7-8 and TRBJ2-7; D gene ambiguous. The CDR3 totals 16 residues. V was cut by 2 bases and J by 2 bases, with 16 bases left in between. CDR1 is SGHVS and CDR2 is FQNEAQ in the germline V gene. DNA for the CDR3: TGTGCCAGCAGCTTAAGTGTGGGCTGGCAAACCTACGAGCAGTACTTC. It is translated as CASSLSVGWQTYEQYF.

Concerning this clonotype: A much larger clone sits a single nucleotide away, making a read error possible. This chain links TRBV20-1 with TRBJ2-1; TRBD2 matches at 7 bases. CDR3 length equals 12 residues. Looked up from germline, CDR1 is DFQATT and CDR2 is SNEGSKA (reference sequence). CDR3 DNA sequence: TGCAGTGCTAAGGTGGGACTAAATGTGCAGTTCTTC. As protein: CSAKVGLNVQFF.

The table lists this clonotype with many counts. V is TRBV13 and J is TRBJ2-3; D possibly corresponds to TRBD2 (6 bases). Germline values: CDR1 PRHDT, CDR2 FYEKMQ (reference sequence). The CDR3 sequence is 15 residues long. Trimming removed 5 bases from V and 1 base from J, with 13 bases in between. The CDR3 DNA reads TGTGCCAGCAGCCGCCTGGGGGGTGGCACAGATACGCAGTATTTT. This gives the protein CASSRLGGGTDTQYF.

This clonotype was detected a few times. The chain has TRBV4-2 and TRBJ2-3, with 13 bases matching TRBD2. CDR3 length equals 16 residues. Germline CDR1 and CDR2: LGHNA and YNFKEQ. With 0 bases clipped from V and 5 bases from J, the junction kept 2 bases outside the gene matches. CDR3: CASSQEGLAGRDTQYF. CDR3 bases: TGTGCCAGCAGCCAAGAGGGACTAGCGGGAAGAGATACGCAGTATTTT.

This clonotype has at least ten counts. The V call is TRBV6-1, the J call TRBJ1-5; 12 bases are a match to TRBD1. There are 15 residues in the CDR3. CDR1 is MNHNS, CDR2 SASEGT, per germline. J lost 5 bases, V lost 7 bases, and 6 bases had no gene match. The CDR3: CASTPGTGGYQPQHF. CDR3 sequence (DNA): TGTGCCAGCACCCCAGGGACAGGGGGCTATCAGCCCCAGCATTTT.

This sequence joins TRBV5-1 and TRBJ1-1; D gene uncertain. Germline CDR1 reads SGHRS; CDR2 reads YFSETQ. The CDR3 spans 14 residues. Trimming took 1 base from V and 4 from J, leaving 11 bases between them. CDR3 in amino acids: CASSLLQTSTEAFF. The CDR3 DNA reads TGCGCCAGCAGCTTGTTGCAGACGAGCACTGAAGCTTTCTTT.

V is TRBV6-1 and J is TRBJ1-5; TRBD1 aligns across 7 bases. The CDR3 extends over 14 amino acids. Germline values: CDR1 MNHNS, CDR2 SASEGT. The junction had 9 bases not matched to a gene; V was cut back by 7 bases and J by 6 bases. Written as DNA, the CDR3 is TGTGCCAGCATCAGACAGGGATTTGGTCAGCCCCAGCATTTT. It codes for CASIRQGFGQPQHF.

The rearrangement uses TRBV4-2 and TRBJ1-4; the match to TRBD1 covers 7 bases. Germline V gene data show CDR1 as LGHNA and CDR2 as YNFKEQ. The CDR3 sequence is 15 residues long. V dropped 6 bases and J dropped 6; count of bases not matched to a gene: 10. For the CDR3, the DNA is TGTGCCAGCAGGAATATACAGGGGACGGATGAAAAACTGTTTTTT. Residues: CASRNIQGTDEKLFF.

This clonotype appeared once. J is TRBJ2-7 and V is TRBV12-3 or TRBV12-4; either TRBD1 or TRBD2 may fit D (6 bases each). Between the trimmed V and J ends, which lost 6 bases and 12 bases, there was a span of 33 bases. The CDR3 covers 17 residues. CDR3 sequence: CASRRSLEGVPYCSRYF. As DNA, the CDR3 is TGTGCCAGCAGGCGTAGTTTGGAGGGGGTCCCTTACTGCTCGCGGTACTTC.

Details on this clonotype: One end of the junction fails to match germline, which may point to a read error. The chain links TRBV20-1 to TRBJ2-2; D might be TRBD2 (7 bases). Per germline, CDR1 DFQATT and CDR2 SNEGSKA (reference sequence). The CDR3 totals 15 residues. The CDR3 loop is CNARVRRGGTGGLFF. In DNA, the CDR3 is TGCAATGCTAGAGTGAGGCGCGGGGGCACCGGTGGGCTGTTTTTT.

Note on this clonotype: At one end the junction does not follow the germline gene, possibly because of a read error. The chain's CDR3 is CTSSDHNNQLQHF. The CDR3 coding sequence is TGTACCAGCAGTGACCACAACAATCAGCTCCAGCATTTT. The rearrangement joins TRBV6-1 to TRBJ1-5; D is undetermined. The CDR3 length is 13 residues. The germline V gene encodes CDR1 MNHNS and CDR2 SASEGT.

This clonotype has a single count. The junction does not match germline at one end; this may be a read error. V is TRBV12-3 or TRBV12-4 and J is TRBJ2-3; 13 positions agree with TRBD2. This CDR3 region has 15 residues. CDR3 in DNA: TGCGCCAGCATAGGGACTAGCGGGGACACAGATATGCAGTATTTT. Translated, it gives CASIGTSGDTDMQYF.

As for this clonotype: This may stem from a read error, because a much larger clone lies one nucleotide away. This chain connects TRBV29-1 to TRBJ1-1; possible D gene TRBD1, 5 bases. The germline gives CDR1 SQVTM, CDR2 ANQGSEA. CDR3 size: 11 residues. The CDR3 nucleotides read TGCGTCGGGGACGAGGCCACTGAAGCTTTCTTT. Protein sequence: CVGDEATEAFF.

Notes on this clonotype: Because it lacks the conserved phenylalanine or tryptophan at the end, this CDR3 is likely a read error. J is TRBJ2-4 and V is TRBV4-1; the match to TRBD2 covers 15 bases. The V and J ends lost 0 bases and 7 bases, in that order; junction bases with no gene match: 7. This CDR3 contains 18 residues. CDR1 MGHRA and CDR2 YSYEKL come from the germline V gene. The CDR3 reads CASSQDRGLAGGRNIQYL. The CDR3 DNA sequence: TGCGCCAGCAGCCAAGATAGGGGACTAGCGGGAGGTAGGAACATTCAGTACCTC.

The chain has TRBV20-1 and TRBJ2-7; a possible D gene is TRBD2 (6 bases). V lost 6 bases and J lost 5, with 20 bases in between. The CDR3 runs 14 residues. Germline CDR1 is DFQATT and CDR2 is SNEGSKA (reference sequence). The CDR3 is CSAAGTGVSNEQYF. DNA of the CDR3: TGCAGTGCCGCTGGCACGGGAGTTAGTAACGAGCAGTACTTC.